Following are 26 T cell receptor beta chains from one sample sequenced in a study of regulatory T cells in long-lasting Graves disease. The authors built TCR beta libraries using iRepertoire HTBI primers and Arm-PCR of CDR3 regions. Using its own MiXCR run on the multiplex PCR reads, TCRdb lists one record per CDR3 protein. The table shows more than 400,000 distinct CDR3 sequences, with roughly 15% occurring only once. Time point here: newly diagnosed GD, antithyroid drugs for less than 3 months. From RNA extracted from PBMCs, the TCR library was made. This same sample was also taken into another study, of T cells in Graves' hyperthyroidism and ophthalmopathy.

This material consisted of peripheral blood mononuclear cells (PBMCs), taken at new diagnosis, from a patient treated with antithyroid drugs. The source is a man in his forties with Graves disease.

This clonotype was picked up many times. The junction departs from the called germline gene at one end, perhaps through a read error. The chain combines TRBV7-7 with TRBJ2-1; the D gene is possibly TRBD2 (6 bases). Germline V gene sequence: CDR1 SSHAT, CDR2 FNYEAQ (reference sequence). The CDR3 extends over 13 amino acids. DNA of the CDR3: TGTGCTAGCAGCTTAGTGCGGGACCATGAGCAGTTCTTC. It specifies CASSLVRDHEQFF.

This clonotype was counted many times. This chain uses TRBV15 with TRBJ2-7, with TRBD2 identical over 11 bases. The CDR3 runs to 14 residues. V gave up 0 bases and J gave up 7 bases; unmatched junction bases: 2. CDR1 LNHNV and CDR2 YYDKDF come from the germline V gene (reference sequence). The CDR3 loop reads CATSRDPSGREQYF. Written as DNA, the CDR3 is TGTGCCACCAGCAGAGATCCTAGCGGGAGGGAGCAGTACTTC. Full variable domain (missing parts from reference TRBV15 and TRBJ2-7): DAMVIQNPRYQVTQFGKPVTLSCSQTLNHNVMYWYQQKSSQAPKLLFHYYDKDFNNEADTPDNFQSRRPNTSFCFLDIRSPGLGDTAMYLCATSRDPSGREQYFGPGTRLTVT.

This clonotype appeared a few times. The chain employs TRBV2 and TRBJ2-5; a weak D match, TRBD1 (6 bases). V lost 7 bases to trimming and J lost 2 bases, with 17 bases between them. The CDR3 sequence is 15 residues long. The germline V gene encodes CDR1 SNHLY and CDR2 FYNNEI. The CDR3 region is CASIFRGRPQETQYF. In DNA form, the CDR3 reads TGTGCCAGCATTTTCAGGGGACGACCGCAAGAGACCCAGTACTTC.

This clonotype was seen more than once but under ten times. The genes are TRBV25-1 and TRBJ2-3; 16 nucleotides align to TRBD2. From germline, CDR1 is MGHDK and CDR2 SYGVNS. V lost 0 bases, J lost 7 bases, and 4 bases stayed unmatched. CDR3 length equals 17 residues. The CDR3 bases are TGTGCCAGCAGTGAATACGGGACTAGCGGGAGGGCCAATACGCAGTATTTT. This codes for CASSEYGTSGRANTQYF.

Many counts were recorded for this clonotype. V is TRBV6-2 or TRBV6-3 and J is TRBJ2-1; TRBD2 might be the D (5 bases). V lost 11 bases and J lost 5, with 28 bases in between. Per germline, CDR1 MNHEY and CDR2 SVGEGT. The CDR3 sequence is 17 residues long. CDR3: CASQALPGGRTDNEQFF. CDR3 sequence (DNA): TGTGCCTCACAAGCCCTACCTGGCGGGCGGACTGACAATGAGCAGTTCTTC.

The V call is TRBV20-1, the J call TRBJ2-2; 11 nucleotides line up with TRBD1. The CDR3 has 13 amino acids. Germline V lookup: CDR1 DFQATT, CDR2 SNEGSKA (reference sequence). Here the CDR3 DNA reads TGCAGCGTCGGACAGGGGGCAACCGGGGAGCTGTTTTTT. Protein sequence: CSVGQGATGELFF.

This chain joins TRBV7-8 and TRBJ2-7; a weak D match, TRBD1 (5 bases). There are 14 residues in the CDR3. Between the trimmed V and J ends, which lost 2 bases and 4 bases, there was a span of 12 bases. The germline CDR1 and CDR2 sequences are SGHVS and FQNEAQ. DNA of the CDR3: TGTGCCAGCAGCTTATACAGGAATATTTACGAGCAGTACTTC. It codes for CASSLYRNIYEQYF.

The sample holds many counts of this clonotype. One junction end does not reproduce the germline sequence, and a read error may be involved. This chain joins TRBV18 and TRBJ1-2, with TRBD1 as a possible D gene (6 bases). This CDR3 comprises 14 residues. CDR1 is KGHSH, CDR2 LQKENI, per germline. CDR3 nucleotide sequence: TGCGCCAGCAGCCAACAGGGACCCAACTATGGCTACACCTTC. This gives the protein CASSQQGPNYGYTF.

This chain connects TRBV29-1 to TRBJ2-5; no reliable D call. Per germline, CDR1 SQVTM and CDR2 ANQGSEA. This CDR3 region has 11 residues. Deletions cut 0 bases from V and 10 bases from J, with 9 bases between. CDR3 nucleotide sequence: TGCAGCGTTGAAGATGTAACGGTCCAGTACTTC. Translating gives CSVEDVTVQYF.

This clonotype was detected ten times or more. The rearrangement joins TRBV28 to TRBJ2-1; D is uncertain. The germline V gene encodes CDR1 MDHEN and CDR2 SYDVKM. The CDR3 contains 12 residues. V lost 6 bases to trimming and J lost 2 bases, with 5 bases between them. CDR3 region: CASSLTYNEQFF. CDR3 bases: TGTGCCAGCAGCTTAACCTACAATGAGCAGTTCTTC.

In this sample, this clonotype turned up a few times. The gene calls are TRBV20-1 and TRBJ2-1, with TRBD2 matching over 7 bases. The V and J ends lost 5 bases and 2 bases, in that order; junction bases with no gene match: 6. Germline V gene sequence: CDR1 DFQATT, CDR2 SNEGSKA (reference sequence). The CDR3 extends over 14 amino acids. Written as DNA, the CDR3 is TGCAGTGCTCTACCGGGACTACCCTACAATGAGCAGTTCTTC. It yields the protein CSALPGLPYNEQFF.

In its sample, this clonotype was seen many times. This chain connects TRBV24-1 to TRBJ2-3, with D possibly matching TRBD2 (6 bases). The germline V and J ends were trimmed by 4 bases and 6 bases, with 19 bases remaining between them. Germline CDR1 and CDR2: KGHDR and SFDVKD. The CDR3 length is 16 residues. The CDR3 spells CATSDSRTTVDDTQYF. For the CDR3, the DNA is TGTGCCACCAGTGACTCAAGGACTACTGTCGATGATACGCAGTATTTT.

Many counts were recorded for this clonotype. V gene TRBV5-1 combines with J gene TRBJ2-7; the D call may be TRBD1 or TRBD2 (5 bases each). Germline assignment: CDR1 SGHRS and CDR2 YFSETQ. Between the trimmed V and J ends, which lost 4 bases and 7 bases, there was a span of 9 bases. The CDR3 extends over 11 amino acids. The CDR3 DNA follows: TGCGCCAGCAGCGAGGGGTGGGAGCAGTACTTC. Protein: CASSEGWEQYF.

This clonotype was recorded many times. The chain links TRBV12-3 or TRBV12-4 to TRBJ2-4; no clear D gene. The CDR3 runs to 17 residues. The V gene lost 2 bases and the J gene lost 1 base, with 15 bases spanning the gap. The chain's CDR3 is CASSLLGRQSAKNIQYF. The CDR3 DNA sequence: TGTGCCAGCAGTTTACTCGGCCGTCAGTCGGCCAAAAACATTCAGTACTTC.

The chain recombines TRBV6-1 with TRBJ1-2; D may be TRBD1 (6 bases). Trimming left V 6 bases short and J 3 bases short, with 11 bases between. The CDR3 consists of 13 residues. Germline V gene data show CDR1 as MNHNS and CDR2 as SASEGT. The CDR3 protein is CASRPRGDYGYTF. As DNA, the CDR3 is TGTGCCAGCAGGCCCAGGGGCGACTATGGCTACACCTTC.

This clonotype appeared many times. V usage is TRBV12-3 or TRBV12-4 and J usage is TRBJ2-2; D is perhaps TRBD1 (6 bases). The V end was cut by 2 bases, the J end by 7 bases, with 8 bases between. This CDR3 has 13 amino acids. This chain's CDR3 is CASSLQGIGELFF. The DNA for the CDR3 is TGTGCCAGCAGTTTACAGGGGATCGGGGAGCTGTTTTTT.

This clonotype has at least ten counts. This chain uses TRBV9 with TRBJ1-6; D gene ambiguous. The CDR3 is 15 residues long. Trimming cost V 0 bases and J 5 bases, with 9 bases left between them. The V gene's germline CDR1 is SGDLS and CDR2 YYNGEE. DNA of the CDR3: TGTGCCAGCAGCGTAGTTGGCGGGGATAATTCACCCCTCCACTTT. It is translated as CASSVVGGDNSPLHF.

The chain carries TRBV18 and TRBJ2-7, with a tentative D call TRBD1 (6 bases). The germline V gene has CDR1 KGHSH and CDR2 LQKENI. The CDR3 sequence is 15 residues long. V gave up 3 bases and J gave up 3 bases, with 15 bases separating them. CDR3 in DNA: TGTGCCAGCTCACCTAGGGCAGGGGTAAACTACGAGCAGTACTTC. Its protein product is CASSPRAGVNYEQYF.

In this sample, this clonotype turned up many times. The chain has TRBV4-1 and TRBJ2-7, with TRBD2 identical over 10 bases. The CDR3 sequence is 15 residues long. Germline values: CDR1 MGHRA, CDR2 YSYEKL. Trimming took 3 bases from V and 3 from J; bases not matched to a gene: 5. This CDR3 reads CASSQVLAGDYEQYF. The CDR3 DNA follows: TGCGCCAGCAGCCAGGTTCTAGCGGGGGACTACGAGCAGTACTTC.

This clonotype has more than one count but fewer than ten. This may be a read error, as it is one base from a much larger clone. The rearrangement links TRBV11-2 to TRBJ1-1, with no clear D. This CDR3 region has 16 residues. Germline CDR1 is SGHAT and CDR2 is FQNNGV. The germline V and J ends were trimmed by 4 bases and 0 bases, with 15 bases remaining between them. CDR3: CASSSDKGSMNTEAFF. The CDR3 bases are TGTGCCAGCAGCTCCGACAAGGGCTCCATGAACACTGAAGCTTTCTTT.

This clonotype was counted at least ten times. One end of the junction fails to match germline, which may point to a read error. The gene calls are TRBV5-1 and TRBJ2-1, with D unclear. The CDR3 has 12 amino acids. Germline CDR1 reads SGHRS; CDR2 reads YFSETQ. CDR3 sequence (DNA): TGTGCCAGCAGCTTAGCCGGAGATGAGCAGTTCTTC. It codes for CASSLAGDEQFF.

At least ten counts were recorded for this clonotype. J is TRBJ2-7 and V is TRBV5-1; 7 bases line up with TRBD1. The CDR3 has 14 amino acids. The V gene's germline CDR1 is SGHRS and CDR2 YFSETQ. The V and J ends lost 4 bases and 3 bases, in that order; junction bases with no gene match: 7. The CDR3 bases are TGCGCCAGCAGCAGAGAAGGGGGCAACTACGAGCAGTACTTC. This encodes CASSREGGNYEQYF.

The sample holds many counts of this clonotype. The chain employs TRBV2 and TRBJ2-5, with 12 bases identical to TRBD2. This CDR3 has 17 amino acids. Looked up from germline, CDR1 is SNHLY and CDR2 is FYNNEI. V dropped 5 bases and J dropped 5; count of bases not matched to a gene: 12. The CDR3 region is CASSNLATSGRSETQYF. The CDR3 DNA is TGTGCCAGCAGTAACCTCGCGACTAGCGGGAGATCGGAGACCCAGTACTTC. The complete variable domain, with remaining parts taken from reference TRBV2 and TRBJ2-5, reads EPEVTQTPSHQVTQMGQEVILRCVPISNHLYFYWYRQILGQKVEFLVSFYNNEISEKSEIFDDQFSVERPDGSNFTLKIRSTKLEDSAMYFCASSNLATSGRSETQYFGPGTRLLVL.

V is TRBV19 and J is TRBJ2-1, with TRBD2 matching 7 bases. Germline values: CDR1 LNHDA, CDR2 SQIVND (reference sequence). J lost 2 bases, V lost 10 bases, and 5 bases had no gene match. The CDR3 is 13 amino acids. CDR3 protein: CATRLAAYNEQFF. The CDR3 DNA reads TGTGCCACCCGACTAGCAGCCTACAATGAGCAGTTCTTC.

This clonotype showed up many times. V is TRBV11-2 and J is TRBJ2-3, with D possibly matching TRBD2 (6 bases). Germline V CDR1 and CDR2: SGHAT, FQNNGV. The CDR3 is 15 residues long. V was clipped by 5 bases and J by 0 bases, with 12 bases between them. The CDR3 DNA reads as TGTGCCAGCAGCCTTGGACTACATAGCACAGATACGCAGTATTTT. Its translation: CASSLGLHSTDTQYF. Full variable domain (remainder filled in from reference TRBV11-2 and TRBJ2-3): EAGVAQSPRYKIIEKRQSVAFWCNPISGHATLYWYQQILGQGPKLLIQFQNNGVVDDSQLPKDRFSAERLKGVDSTLKIQPAKLEDSAVYLCASSLGLHSTDTQYFGPGTRLTVL.

This sequence joins TRBV5-1 and TRBJ2-5; no firm D call. The germline CDR1 and CDR2 sequences are SGHRS and YFSETQ. The CDR3 extends over 15 amino acids. The germline V and J ends were trimmed by 1 base and 5 bases, with 15 bases remaining between them. CDR3 amino acids: CASSLKDPAGETQYF. The DNA of the CDR3 is TGCGCCAGCAGCTTGAAGGATCCCGCCGGGGAGACCCAGTACTTC.